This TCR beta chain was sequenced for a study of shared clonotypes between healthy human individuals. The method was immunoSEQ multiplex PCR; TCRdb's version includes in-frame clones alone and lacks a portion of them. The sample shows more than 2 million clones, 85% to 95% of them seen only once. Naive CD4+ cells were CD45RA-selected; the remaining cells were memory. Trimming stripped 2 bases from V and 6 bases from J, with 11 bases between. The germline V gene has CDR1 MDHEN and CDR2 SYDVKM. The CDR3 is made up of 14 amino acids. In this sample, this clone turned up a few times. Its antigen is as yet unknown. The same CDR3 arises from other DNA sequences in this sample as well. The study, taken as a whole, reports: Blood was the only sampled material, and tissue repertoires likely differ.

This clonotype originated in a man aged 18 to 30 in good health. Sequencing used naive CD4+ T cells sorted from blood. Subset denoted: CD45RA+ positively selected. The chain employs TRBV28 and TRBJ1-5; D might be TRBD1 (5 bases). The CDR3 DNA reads TGTGCCAGCAGTTTAGGCGGGGCGGGTCAGCCCCAGCATTTT. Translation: CASSLGGAGQPQHF.